This T cell receptor (beta chain) was recorded in a study of blood T cell repertoires in COVID-19. Study overall: Italy, Spain and the United States were the sources of the convalescent and acute COVID-19 samples. In each case, the material was cDNA or gDNA derived from T cells, B-cell-depleted T cells, or PBMCs.

V shed 3 bases, J shed 8 bases, and the junction held 12 bases outside the gene matches. Per germline, CDR1 SGHNT and CDR2 YYREEE (reference sequence). The CDR3 is 15 residues long. In the original analysis: By means of reference gene primer amplification, nucleated cell counts were estimated. Using immunoSEQ multiplex PCR, the repertoire was profiled, and TCRdb retains in-frame clones only, with some absent. That table furnishes V, J and clone size, whereas the DNA furnished D and trimming. The sample holds roughly 44,000 clones; about 90% are singletons and the top ten take 10% to 15%. The clonotype was recovered from a man aged 80 or over with acute or convalescent COVID-19. The genes are TRBV5-4 and TRBJ1-2; 8 bases line up with TRBD1. Sequenced input: peripheral blood. The CDR3 sequence: CASSYDQGAGRGYTF. Here the CDR3 DNA reads TGTGCCAGCAGCTACGACCAGGGGGCTGGACGAGGCTACACCTTC.